This note documents a single T cell receptor (beta chain) sequence. Its target is unknown. This CDR3 contains 15 residues. V was pared by 0 bases and J by 2 bases, with 9 bases between. Germline assignment: CDR1 LNHDA and CDR2 SQIVND (reference sequence). The data were obtained in a study of shared clonotypes between healthy human individuals. About the study: Each donor's CD4 naive and CD4 memory cells filled three plates apiece, CD8 naive two, and CD8 memory one.

Sequenced by immunoSEQ multiplex PCR; TCRdb stores in-frame clones only, minus some. The sample holds about 980,000 clones; about 80% are singletons and the top ten take about 1.5%. The study enrolled healthy HIV-negative adults without recent acute infections or vaccinations as donors. Study findings and constraints: Naive subsets generally had larger estimated richness than memory subsets.

V gene TRBV19 combines with J gene TRBJ2-3; either TRBD1 or TRBD2 may fit D (5 bases each). This receptor was obtained from a man between 18 and 35 years old in good health. The specimen was memory CD4+ T cells sorted from blood. Described subset: CD45RA-negative fraction. The CDR3 loop is CASSIEGVFTDTQYF. DNA for the CDR3: TGTGCCAGTAGTATAGAGGGGGTCTTCACAGATACGCAGTATTTT.